The rows below give T cell receptor beta chains drawn from one sample of a study of blood T cell repertoires in COVID-19. Only in-frame clones appear in the TCRdb table, and some are missing; sequencing was by immunoSEQ multiplex PCR. The sample has around 180,000 clones; roughly 70% are singletons. The sample was peripheral blood. The receptors come from a woman older than 75 with acute or convalescent COVID-19. Each CDR3 is given with its conserved first and last residue. A D gene is named only where the DNA matches it firmly. Only some rows state a clone size, as once, few, many or a class for expanded clones.

v_gene	d_gene	abundance	j_gene	CDR3nt	CDR3aa
TRBV28	NA	NA	TRBJ1-2	TGTGCCAGCAGTTTAGTTTCAGCGTCGTATGGCTACACCTTC	CASSLVSASYGYTF
TRBV5-1	NA	NA	TRBJ2-7	TGCGCCAGCAGCTTAGCAGAAGGGGCGGTCTCGCAGTACTTC	CASSLAEGAVSQYF
TRBV6-6	TRBD2	NA	TRBJ2-2	TGTGCCAGCAGTTACGGACTAGCGTACACCGGGGAGCTGTTTTTT	CASSYGLAYTGELFF
TRBV3-1/TRBV3-2	TRBD2	NA	TRBJ2-3	TGTGCCAGCAGCCAAGTATTAGCGGGCGGAGATACGCAGTATTTT	CASSQVLAGGDTQYF
TRBV7-8	TRBD2	NA	TRBJ2-4	TGTGCCAGCAGCTTAGGCGGGAGTCAAGCCAAAAACATTCAGTACTTC	CASSLGGSQAKNIQYF
TRBV27	TRBD1	NA	TRBJ1-5	TGTGCCAGCAGTCGAACCGACAGGGGGTATAGCAATCAGCCCCAGCATTTT	CASSRTDRGYSNQPQHF
TRBV28	NA	NA	TRBJ2-7	TGTGCCAGCAGTTTAGGTTCCCAGCGAGAACCCTACGAGCAGTACTTC	CASSLGSQREPYEQYF
TRBV7-2	NA	NA	TRBJ2-7	TGTGCCAGCAGCTTAGTGGGCTACTCCTACGAGCAGTACTTC	CASSLVGYSYEQYF
TRBV6-5	TRBD1	NA	TRBJ2-7	TGTGCCAGCAGTTACTCGACAGGGCCCTACGAGCAGTACTTC	CASSYSTGPYEQYF
TRBV3-1/TRBV3-2	NA	NA	TRBJ1-5	TGTGCCAGCAGCCAACCGGACATCAAGAATCAGCCCCAGCATTTT	CASSQPDIKNQPQHF
TRBV28	NA	NA	TRBJ1-4	TGTGCCAGCAGTTCAAATGAAAAACTGTTTTTT	CASSSNEKLFF
TRBV30	TRBD2	NA	TRBJ2-7	TGTGCCTTGACTAGCGGGAGATACGAGCAGTACTTC	CALTSGRYEQYF
TRBV6-2/TRBV6-3	TRBD1	NA	TRBJ2-1	TGTGCCAGCAGTAACTCTGCGACAGGGGTCTTC	CASSNSATGVF
TRBV5-1	TRBD1	NA	TRBJ2-1	TGCGCCAGCAGCTTGTCGGGACAGCCCTACAATGAGCAGTTCTTC	CASSLSGQPYNEQFF
TRBV6-2/TRBV6-3	TRBD2	NA	TRBJ2-1	TGTGCCAGCAGTTCGACTAGCGGGAGGGGAACGAATGAGCAGTTCTTC	CASSSTSGRGTNEQFF
TRBV27	NA	NA	TRBJ1-2	TGTGCCAGCAGTTGGGCAGGGAGGGTTGGGGGCTACACCTTC	CASSWAGRVGGYTF
TRBV30	TRBD2	NA	TRBJ2-1	TGTGCCTGGAGTGTATACCTAGCGGGGTCCAATGAGCAGTTCTTC	CAWSVYLAGSNEQFF
TRBV18	NA	NA	TRBJ1-2	TGTGCCAGCTCACCACCAGCGGGGCGAAACAATGGCTACACCTTC	CASSPPAGRNNGYTF
TRBV6-2/TRBV6-3	NA	NA	TRBJ1-4	TGTGCCAGCAGTTACTCGACAGGAACTAATGAAAAACTGTTTTTT	CASSYSTGTNEKLFF
TRBV25-1	NA	NA	TRBJ2-7	TGTGCCAGCAGTGTAGCGGAGGCCTACGAGCAGTACTTC	CASSVAEAYEQYF
TRBV5-1	TRBD1	NA	TRBJ2-1	TGCGCCAGCAGCTTGGGACAGGGATCGTACAATGAGCAGTTCTTC	CASSLGQGSYNEQFF
TRBV18	NA	NA	TRBJ1-3	TGTGCCAGCTCACCGCCTCAAGGAGCTATCGGAAACACCATATATTTT	CASSPPQGAIGNTIYF
TRBV28	TRBD1	NA	TRBJ2-7	TGTGCCAGCAGTACAGGGGCCCCCGGAAGCGAGCAGTACTTC	CASSTGAPGSEQYF
TRBV11-3	NA	NA	TRBJ2-7	TGTGCCAGCAGCTTAGATCGAGAAAGCGGGCAGTACTTC	CASSLDRESGQYF
TRBV7-9	NA	few	TRBJ2-1	TGTGCCAGCAGCTTCCGGGAGTACAATGAGCAGTTCTTC	CASSFREYNEQFF
TRBV28	NA	NA	TRBJ2-5	TGTGCCAGCACAAGAGGGCCCGGAGAGACCCAGTACTTC	CASTRGPGETQYF
TRBV3-1/TRBV3-2	NA	NA	TRBJ1-1	TGTGCCAGCAGCCAAGTAGGTAACGGGAAGGCTTTCTTT	CASSQVGNGKAFF
TRBV27	TRBD1	NA	TRBJ1-6	TGTGCCAGCAGTTCCGACAGGGATTCACCCCTCCACTTT	CASSSDRDSPLHF
TRBV28	TRBD1	once	TRBJ1-2	TGTGCCAGCAGAGGGACAGGGTTAGACTATGGCTACACCTTC	CASRGTGLDYGYTF
TRBV3-1/TRBV3-2	NA	NA	TRBJ2-2	TGTGCCAGCAGCCAAGAGTTGCGGGACACCGGGGAGCTGTTTTTT	CASSQELRDTGELFF
TRBV28	TRBD1	NA	TRBJ1-5	TGTGCCAGCAGTCCACTCAGGGGGCTTAGGGGCAATCAGCCCCAGCATTTT	CASSPLRGLRGNQPQHF
TRBV21-1	NA	NA	TRBJ2-7	TGTGCCAGCAGAACGCGGAGCACAGGGCCCTGGTCCTACGAGCAGTACTTC	CASRTRSTGPWSYEQYF
TRBV5-1	TRBD1	NA	TRBJ2-2	TGCGCCAGCAGCTTGGGTGTGACAGGGTCCGGGGAGCTGTTTTTT	CASSLGVTGSGELFF
TRBV9	TRBD1	NA	TRBJ1-1	TGTGCCAGCAGCGTCAGGGGGGACACTGAAGCTTTCTTT	CASSVRGDTEAFF
TRBV27	TRBD1	few	TRBJ2-7	TGTGCCAGCAGGCCGGGACAGGGGGTATTCGAGCAGTACTTC	CASRPGQGVFEQYF
TRBV6-5	TRBD2	NA	TRBJ2-1	TGTGCCAGCGGGAGGGGACTAGCCGGATCCGATGAGCAGTTCTTC	CASGRGLAGSDEQFF
TRBV19	TRBD1	NA	TRBJ2-1	TGTGCCAGTAGTCAGGGGGGACAGGGGGCCCGTGAGCAGTTCTTC	CASSQGGQGAREQFF
TRBV19	NA	NA	TRBJ1-1	TGTGCCAGTAGTGAGACACTGAACACTGAAGCTTTCTTT	CASSETLNTEAFF
TRBV5-5	NA	NA	TRBJ2-1	TGTGCCAGCAGCTTGAGACTGTACAATGAGCAGTTCTTC	CASSLRLYNEQFF
TRBV28	NA	NA	TRBJ2-7	TGTGCCAGCCGAAAGGGTTCAGGGAGGGGGTACGAGCAGTACTTC	CASRKGSGRGYEQYF
TRBV7-3	TRBD1	once	TRBJ1-1	TGTGCCAGCAGCTCGACAGGGTGGGACACTGAAGCTTTCTTT	CASSSTGWDTEAFF
TRBV18	NA	once	TRBJ1-2	TGTGCCAGCTCACTATCTAAAGACAGCCACTATGGCTACACCTTC	CASSLSKDSHYGYTF
TRBV29-1	NA	NA	TRBJ2-7	TGCAGCGTTGAAGATGGGTGGGCATCCGAGCAGTACTTC	CSVEDGWASEQYF
TRBV10-3	NA	NA	TRBJ1-6	TGTGCCATCAGCGGCCCAAACAGTTCCCTCCTCCACTTT	CAISGPNSSLLHF
TRBV5-1	TRBD2	once	TRBJ2-5	TGCGCCAGCAGCTTGGTTCAGGCTAGCGGGCAAGAGACCCAGTACTTC	CASSLVQASGQETQYF
TRBV6-2/TRBV6-3	TRBD2	NA	TRBJ2-3	TGTGCCAGCAGTCCACTAGCGGGAGGGAAAGATACGCAGTATTTT	CASSPLAGGKDTQYF
TRBV6-2/TRBV6-3	TRBD2	few	TRBJ2-5	TGTGCCAGCAGTACAACTAGCGGACAAGAGACCCAGTACTTC	CASSTTSGQETQYF